This T cell receptor (beta chain) was sequenced during a study of blood T cell repertoires in COVID-19. Some clones are missing from TCRdb's copy, which holds only in-frame ones; the method was immunoSEQ multiplex PCR. This table holds 150,000 to 200,000 clones, about 87% found once. Seattle's enrolled individuals joined amid active infection and were then monitored longitudinally. With 5 bases clipped from V and 3 bases from J, the junction kept 5 bases outside the gene matches. The CDR3 totals 14 residues. CDR1 and CDR2 (germline): SGHNT, YENEEA. This chain links TRBV11-3 with TRBJ2-3; TRBD1 matches 7 bases. Material for sequencing was peripheral blood. This clonotype was sampled from a woman aged 70-85 years with COVID-19, enrolled during active disease. The CDR3 nucleotides read TGTGCCAGCAGCCCCGGACAGGCAACAGATACGCAGTATTTT. It yields the protein CASSPGQATDTQYF. Based on the CDR3 plus reference TRBV11-3 and TRBJ2-3, the full variable domain is EAGVVQSPRYKIIEKKQPVAFWCNPISGHNTLYWYLQNLGQGPELLIRYENEEAVDDSQLPKDRFSAERLKGVDSTLKIQPAELGDSAVYLCASSPGQATDTQYFGPGTRLTVL.